This T cell receptor beta chain was identified during a study of metastatic and nonmetastatic thyroid tumors. At the level of the study: Repertoire comparisons spanned blood and tumor or nodule tissue from malignant and benign thyroid patients.

Ahead of thyroid surgery, no patient had received treatment of any kind. Study-wide findings and caveats: According to reports, the diversity of TCR beta was significantly higher in malignant thyroid tumors than in benign nodules, and this held in both blood and tumor samples.

In the original analysis: CDR3 differences across clinicopathological groups were used to build a distant-metastasis classifier for papillary thyroid cancer. TCRdb re-clonotyped the PCR reads via MiXCR. TCRdb's processing, not the authors', yielded these V and J calls. The data contain some 19,000 clones, roughly a sixth of them singletons. This clone was found many times. Its antigen remains unknown. One junction end does not reproduce the germline sequence, and a read error may be involved. Germline V gene sequence: CDR1 SGDLS, CDR2 YYNGEE. This CDR3 has 15 residues. The rearrangement links TRBV9 to TRBJ2-1; D might be TRBD1 (6 bases). The sequencing sample was made of blood. This TCR derives from a female donor with papillary thyroid cancer or a benign thyroid nodule (not recorded which). Some clones in this sample may be carry-over from other donors' samples. CDR3 bases: TGTGCCAGCAGCGTAAGTGGGGGCTCCTACAATGAGCGGTTCTTC. Its protein is CASSVSGGSYNERFF.